This TCR beta chain comes out of a study of shared clonotypes between healthy human individuals. As for the study in general: CD4 naive and memory got three plates each, CD8 naive two, CD8 memory one.

Naive CD8 cells, CD45RO-negative and positively selected for CCR7, excluded terminally differentiated effector memory CD45RA+ cells. Replicate PCRs for sorted subsets used about 200 ng DNA; this equaled 30,000 to 35,000 T cell genomes. In the original processing: Filtering differed for immunoSEQ, which gave only junction sequences without quality scores. TCRdb's copy holds only in-frame clones and misses some; the assay was immunoSEQ multiplex PCR. V and J calls and clone size are given by that table; D and trimming were obtained from the DNA. The table has about 2.2 million clones, 80% to 95% seen once. This clone came up once. Its cognate antigen is unknown. Study-level points and caveats: A generally larger estimated richness was seen in naive subsets than in memory subsets.

The sample taken for sequencing was naive CD8+ T cells from PBMCs. This TCR was recovered from a man younger than 30 in good health. Some clones in this sample may be carry-over from other donors' samples.

CDR3 nucleotides: TGTGCCAGCAGCTTGTTACCACGGGATGTCACGGGTCAGCCCCAGCATTTT. Translating it yields CASSLLPRDVTGQPQHF. The chain has TRBV5-5 and TRBJ1-5; no clear D gene. Germline V lookup: CDR1 SGHKS, CDR2 YYEKEE (reference sequence). This CDR3 comprises 17 residues. The V gene lost 1 base and the J gene lost 6 bases, with 20 bases spanning the gap.